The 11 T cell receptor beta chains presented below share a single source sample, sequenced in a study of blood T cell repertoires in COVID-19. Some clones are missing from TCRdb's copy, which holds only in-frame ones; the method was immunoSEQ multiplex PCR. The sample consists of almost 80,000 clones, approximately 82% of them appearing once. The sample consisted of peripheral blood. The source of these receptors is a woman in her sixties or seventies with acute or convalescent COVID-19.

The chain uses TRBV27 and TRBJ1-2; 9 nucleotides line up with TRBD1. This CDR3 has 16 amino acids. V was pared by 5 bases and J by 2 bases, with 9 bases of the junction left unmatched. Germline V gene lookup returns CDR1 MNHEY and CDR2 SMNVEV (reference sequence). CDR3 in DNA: TGTGCCAGCAGTGATGACCCGGGACAGGGAAACTATGGCTACACCTTC. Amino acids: CASSDDPGQGNYGYTF.

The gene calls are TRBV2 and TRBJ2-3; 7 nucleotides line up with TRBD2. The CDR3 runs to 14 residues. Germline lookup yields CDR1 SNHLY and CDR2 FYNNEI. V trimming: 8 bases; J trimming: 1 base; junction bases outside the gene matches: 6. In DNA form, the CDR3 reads TGTGCCAGCGGGCGGGAGTCTGGCACAGATACGCAGTATTTT. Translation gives CASGRESGTDTQYF.

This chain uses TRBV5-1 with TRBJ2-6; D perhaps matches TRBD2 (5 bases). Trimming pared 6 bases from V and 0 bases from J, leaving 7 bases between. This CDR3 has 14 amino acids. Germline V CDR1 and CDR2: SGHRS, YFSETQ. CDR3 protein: CASTAVSGANVLTF. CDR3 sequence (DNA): TGCGCCAGCACAGCGGTCTCTGGGGCCAACGTCCTGACTTTC.

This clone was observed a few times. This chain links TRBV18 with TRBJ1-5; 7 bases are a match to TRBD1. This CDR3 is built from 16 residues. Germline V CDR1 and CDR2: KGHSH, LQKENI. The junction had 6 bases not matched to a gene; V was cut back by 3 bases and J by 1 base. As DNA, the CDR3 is TGTGCCAGCTCACCCGACAGGGCGGGAAGCAATCAGCCCCAGCATTTT. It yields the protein CASSPDRAGSNQPQHF.

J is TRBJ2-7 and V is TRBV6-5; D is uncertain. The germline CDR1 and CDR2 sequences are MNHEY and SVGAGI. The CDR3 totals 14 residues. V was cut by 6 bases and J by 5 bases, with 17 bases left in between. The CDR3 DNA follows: TGTGCCAGCAGGACCGGGTCATACACCCACGAGCAGTACTTC. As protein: CASRTGSYTHEQYF.

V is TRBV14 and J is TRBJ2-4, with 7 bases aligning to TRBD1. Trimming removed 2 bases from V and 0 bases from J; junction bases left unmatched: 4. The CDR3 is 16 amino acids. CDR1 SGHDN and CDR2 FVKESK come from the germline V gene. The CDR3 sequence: CASSQRDSLAKNIQYF. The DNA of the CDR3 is TGTGCCAGCAGCCAACGGGACAGCCTAGCCAAAAACATTCAGTACTTC.

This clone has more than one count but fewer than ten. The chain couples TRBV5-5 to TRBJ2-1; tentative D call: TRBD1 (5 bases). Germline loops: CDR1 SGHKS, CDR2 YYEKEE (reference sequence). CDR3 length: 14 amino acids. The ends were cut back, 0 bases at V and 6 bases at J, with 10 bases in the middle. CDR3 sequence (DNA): TGTGCCAGCAGCTTGGGCAGGGTCAGCAATGAGCAGTTCTTC. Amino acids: CASSLGRVSNEQFF.

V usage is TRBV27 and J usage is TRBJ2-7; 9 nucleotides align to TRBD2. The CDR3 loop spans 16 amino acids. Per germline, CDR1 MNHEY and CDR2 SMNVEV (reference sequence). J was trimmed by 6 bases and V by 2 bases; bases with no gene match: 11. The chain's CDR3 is CASSLGLSGRWSEQYF. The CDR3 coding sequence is TGTGCCAGCAGTTTAGGCCTTAGCGGGAGATGGTCCGAGCAGTACTTC.

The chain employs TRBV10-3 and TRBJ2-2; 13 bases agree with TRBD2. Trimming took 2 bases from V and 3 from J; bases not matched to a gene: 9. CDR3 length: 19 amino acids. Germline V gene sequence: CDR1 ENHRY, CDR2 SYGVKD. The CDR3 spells CAISETGLAGAGYTGELFF. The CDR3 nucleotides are TGTGCCATCAGTGAGACCGGACTAGCGGGAGCGGGGTACACCGGGGAGCTGTTTTTT.

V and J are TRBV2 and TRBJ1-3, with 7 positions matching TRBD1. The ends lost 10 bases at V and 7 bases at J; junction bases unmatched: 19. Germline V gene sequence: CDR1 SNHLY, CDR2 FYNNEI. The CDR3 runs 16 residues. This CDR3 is CAILGTGESGENTIYF. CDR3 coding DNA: TGTGCCATCCTCGGCACAGGGGAAAGCGGAGAGAACACCATATATTTT.

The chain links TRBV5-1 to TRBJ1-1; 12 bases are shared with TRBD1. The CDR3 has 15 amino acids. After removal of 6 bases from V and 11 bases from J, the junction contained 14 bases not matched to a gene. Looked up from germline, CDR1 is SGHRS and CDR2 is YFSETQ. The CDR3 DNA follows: TGCGCCAGCAACTCTGACCGGGACAGGGGGCGTTCGGCTTTCTTT. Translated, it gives CASNSDRDRGRSAFF. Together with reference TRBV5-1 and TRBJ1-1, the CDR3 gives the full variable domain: KAGVTQTPRYLIKTRGQQVTLSCSPISGHRSVSWYQQTPGQGLQFLFEYFSETQRNKGNFPGRFSGRQFSNSRSEMNVSTLELGDSALYLCASNSDRDRGRSAFFGQGTRLTVV.